These 5 T cell receptor beta chains share one sample of origin, sequenced in a study of response to subunit inactivated influenza vaccine (dated by TCRdb to between 2017 and 2018). Libraries came from RT-PCR. TCRdb lists the instrument as Illumina HiSeq 2500. TCRdb trimmed public reads at Q25 via fastp, called clones via MiXCR and kept in-frame beta chains. Every CDR3 protein is listed once, alongside the most common genes and DNA of its rows. The sample yields 550,000 to 800,000 distinct CDR3 sequences; approximately 15% were counted once. The top ten clones comprise around 6.5% of the sample. Source: PBMCs from blood, taken 14 days before vaccination. The source of these receptors is a man aged 50-59 years who received an inactivated influenza vaccine. Donor details come from another sample of the same person, matched by shared clones.

This clonotype has a handful of counts. The J gene is TRBJ1-2, the V gene TRBV5-1, with D uncertain. Trimming stripped 1 base from V and 0 bases from J, with 10 bases between. This CDR3 contains 15 residues. The germline CDR1 and CDR2 sequences are SGHRS and YFSETQ. The CDR3 reads CASSLSSPANYGYTF. CDR3 nucleotides: TGCGCCAGCAGCTTGAGTAGCCCCGCTAACTATGGCTACACCTTC.

This clonotype was counted a few times. The chain couples TRBV27 to TRBJ1-1, with D unclear. The CDR3 sequence is 14 residues long. V lost 2 bases, J lost 6 bases, and 13 bases lay in between. Per the germline V gene, CDR1 is MNHEY and CDR2 is SMNVEV (reference sequence). The CDR3 bases are TGTGCCAGCAGTTTAGACCTCCTCGGGGCTGAAGCTTTCTTT. Protein product: CASSLDLLGAEAFF.

The chain recombines TRBV20-1 with TRBJ2-7, with 12 bases fitting TRBD2. This CDR3 contains 13 residues. With V trimmed by 5 bases and J by 7 bases, 6 bases remained unmatched. Germline CDR1 is DFQATT and CDR2 is SNEGSKA (reference sequence). CDR3 DNA sequence: TGCAGTGCTCGGACTAGCGGGGACCAGGAGCAGTACTTC. Translating gives CSARTSGDQEQYF.

This clonotype was picked up many times. The J gene is TRBJ2-5, the V gene TRBV7-6, with 10 bases identical to TRBD2. There are 16 residues in the CDR3. Germline V CDR1 and CDR2: SGHVS, FNYEAQ. V shed 1 base, J shed 2 bases, and the junction held 4 bases outside the gene matches. Here the CDR3 DNA reads TGTGCCAGCAGCTTAGTTTCTAGCGGGAGACAAGAGACCCAGTACTTC. Protein sequence: CASSLVSSGRQETQYF.

There are a few counts of this clonotype. CDR3 loop: CASSPNRDSPLHF. The CDR3 nucleotides read TGCGCCAGCAGTCCGAACAGGGATTCACCCCTCCACTTT. The chain carries TRBV5-1 and TRBJ1-6; D is perhaps TRBD1 (6 bases). Germline CDR1 is SGHRS and CDR2 is YFSETQ. Trimming left V 5 bases short and J 8 bases short, with 11 bases between. The CDR3 covers 13 residues.